The rows below give T cell receptor beta chains drawn from one sample of a study of circulating CD8 cells and anti-PD-1 response in melanoma. TCRdb analysed the reads with MiXCR anew, one entry per CDR3 protein. The sample consists of some 210 distinct CDR3 sequences, 6% to 7.5% of them appearing once. The source was CD8+ T cells from PBMCs, collected at baseline or after one month of anti-PD-1 therapy (not recorded which). Receptor source: a human donor with melanoma. Both conserved end residues are part of each CDR3.

CDR3aa,v_gene,j_gene
CASSTQDSGYYGYTF,TRBV19,TRBJ1-2
CASSIEGRYQETQYF,TRBV19,TRBJ2-5
CASRRRGGNQPQHF,TRBV2,TRBJ1-5
CASTRGRGDTQYF,TRBV23-1,TRBJ2-3
CASSLAPETAPYGYTF,TRBV7-2,TRBJ1-2
CASKGLAGDTDTQYF,TRBV19,TRBJ2-3
CASSYSIGYTF,TRBV6-6,TRBJ1-2
CASSAQETQYF,TRBV19,TRBJ2-5
CSARGTGQETQYF,TRBV29-1,TRBJ2-5
CSVEVENTEAFF,TRBV29-1,TRBJ1-1
CASSLPGAYEQYF,TRBV4-1,TRBJ2-7
CSVENLVDSQFPNYGYTF,TRBV29-1,TRBJ1-2
CASSMPVRGNEQFF,TRBV25-1,TRBJ2-1
CASSLDGGSYNEQFF,TRBV5-4,TRBJ2-1
CASSPTGQGGYNEQFF,TRBV7-2,TRBJ2-1
CSARDSQDRVSYGYTF,TRBV20-1,TRBJ1-2
CASSYRGSHDEQYF,TRBV28,TRBJ2-7
CSVRDGGGLNEQFF,TRBV20-1,TRBJ2-1
CASSLEVSGTHEQYF,TRBV5-5,TRBJ2-7
CASSLTLGTGPYNEQFF,TRBV7-3,TRBJ2-1
CASSIQGQGYNIQYF,TRBV19,TRBJ2-4
CASSESMRDTQYF,TRBV2,TRBJ2-3
CSARRDSYTDTQYF,TRBV20-1,TRBJ2-3
CASTTSGNQETQYF,TRBV2,TRBJ2-5
CASSAGQDYEQYF,TRBV19,TRBJ2-7
CASSQGAQPQHF,TRBV19,TRBJ1-5
CSARRGDTEAFF,TRBV20-1,TRBJ1-1
CASSIWEGQPQHF,TRBV19,TRBJ1-5
CASSSVGRAENEKLFF,TRBV7-6,TRBJ1-4
CASGRSGVAYEQYF,TRBV6-2/TRBV6-3,TRBJ2-7
CATSDIGLTQYF,TRBV24-1,TRBJ2-3
CASSTRGPGTDTQYF,TRBV19,TRBJ2-3
CASSQDLPSSYNEQFF,TRBV4-2,TRBJ2-1
CSADSSDSPYEQYF,TRBV20-1,TRBJ2-7
CASSFGYEQFF,TRBV27,TRBJ2-1
CASSPVEDSYNEQFF,TRBV27,TRBJ2-1
CASSLGSGGLEGYTF,TRBV28,TRBJ1-2
CASSNVVDPFNEKLFF,TRBV19,TRBJ1-4
CASSLQDTQYF,TRBV2,TRBJ2-3
CATSERGEDTGELFF,TRBV24-1,TRBJ2-2
CASSTGYEQYF,TRBV27,TRBJ2-7
CASSFNPLDRGSDTQYF,TRBV28,TRBJ2-3
CASSPNRGSNQPQHF,TRBV19,TRBJ1-5
CASSQATVTYGYTF,TRBV4-1,TRBJ1-2
CASGGVFTEETQYF,TRBV27,TRBJ2-5
CSTLAGPYNEQFF,TRBV20-1,TRBJ2-1
CSVEDSDRGGQETQYF,TRBV29-1,TRBJ2-5
CATSDPTRQTGELFF,TRBV24-1,TRBJ2-2
CASSLRGGYEQYF,TRBV27,TRBJ2-7
CASSQTWTRPHDEQFF,TRBV2,TRBJ2-1
CASGASTDTQYF,TRBV19,TRBJ2-3
CASSLGTSGNEQFF,TRBV5-6,TRBJ2-1
CASSPLGGPGSNTGELFF,TRBV18,TRBJ2-2
CASSDKVAGPTDTQYF,TRBV6-4,TRBJ2-3
CASSFPDSAETQYF,TRBV9,TRBJ2-5
CASSSRGGPRLDTQYF,TRBV7-3,TRBJ2-3
CASSIAGGGVYEQYF,TRBV19,TRBJ2-7
CAWNTFSTDTQYF,TRBV30,TRBJ2-3
CASSQELGSGANVLTF,TRBV4-3,TRBJ2-6
CATQEGPNGELFF,TRBV6-5,TRBJ2-2